This T cell receptor (beta chain) is from a study of human T cells and chemical hapten exposure. CDR3 size: 12 residues. Germline CDR1 is SGHRS and CDR2 is YFSETQ. The junction had 3 bases not matched to a gene; V was cut back by 3 bases and J by 7 bases. Time point reported: patch test 3, about 24 weeks after DPC sensitization. Treatment described: therapeutic diphenylcyclopropenone sensitization with weekly scalp DPC. Alopecia patients between 18 and 70 years old and suitable for DPC were used as donors. This clonotype was detected a few times. Its antigen is currently unknown. TCRdb itself ran the RACE reads through MiXCR, one entry per CDR3 protein. Of about 190,000 distinct CDR3 sequences listed, around 23% are singletons. Whole-study results and caveats: All donors were alopecia patients, so their immunity may differ from that of healthy people.

This TCR derives from a woman aged 40 to 50 with alopecia areata. Some clones in this sample may be carry-over from other donors' samples. The sequenced sample was whole blood, obtained in connection with sensitization to the hapten diphenylcyclopropenone (DPC). The genes are TRBV5-1 and TRBJ2-7; 8 nucleotides match TRBD1. CDR3 sequence: CASSSTGGEQYF. CDR3 sequence (DNA): TGCGCCAGCAGCTCAACAGGGGGGGAGCAGTACTTC. Combining the CDR3 with reference TRBV5-1 and TRBJ2-7 gives the whole variable domain KAGVTQTPRYLIKTRGQQVTLSCSPISGHRSVSWYQQTPGQGLQFLFEYFSETQRNKGNFPGRFSGRQFSNSRSEMNVSTLELGDSALYLCASSSTGGEQYFGPGTRLTVT.